This TCR beta chain originates from a study of blood T cell repertoires in COVID-19. Study at large: T cells, B-cell-depleted T cells, or PBMCs provided the cDNA or gDNA that served as material.

Only a few counts were recorded for this clone. Original processing notes: How many nucleated cells were present was estimated from reference gene primer amplification. TCRdb keeps only in-frame clones here, not all; method: immunoSEQ multiplex PCR. V and J calls and clone size come straight from that table; D and trimming were deduced from the DNA. The table shows 250,000 to 350,000 clones, with about four fifths occurring only once. V was cut by 2 bases and J by 2 bases, with 6 bases left in between. Germline V gene sequence: CDR1 SGHDN, CDR2 FVKESK. The CDR3 covers 13 residues. Seattle patients were enrolled while actively infected and followed longitudinally.

This TCR was recovered from a person between 70 and 80 years old with COVID-19, enrolled during active disease. This rearrangement joins TRBV14 to TRBJ1-1; D unresolved. What was sequenced was peripheral blood. The DNA of the CDR3 is TGTGCCAGCAGCCAATTAGCTAACACTGAAGCTTTCTTT. It encodes CASSQLANTEAFF.